This T cell receptor (beta chain) appears in the sequencing data of a study of cytomegalovirus exposure and HLA in healthy donors. Study-level information: Unique TCRs numbering some 80 million, obtained from HLA-typed donors, made up an early data release.

Study observations and caveats: Sequencing likely caused a cluster of highly shared sequence variants.

The study ran its PCR with 60 Vbeta and 13 Jbeta primers. Produced via immunoSEQ multiplex PCR; TCRdb's table is partial and in-frame only. The sample includes over 40,000 clones, around 60% seen only once; the top ten take 9.5% to 15%. CDR1 is SQVTM, CDR2 ANQGSEA, per germline. V lost 7 bases, J lost 5 bases, and 11 bases stayed unmatched. The CDR3 has 13 residues. In the case of this clone: Its antigen remains unidentified.

The receptor was derived from a man in his 60s in good health and CMV-seropositive. Sequencing input: PBMCs. The chain is built from TRBV29-1 and TRBJ2-7; TRBD1 aligns across 7 bases. The CDR3 region is CSAATDRRNEQYF. The CDR3 DNA follows: TGCAGCGCTGCCACGGACAGGCGCAACGAGCAGTACTTC.